One sample yielded the 23 T cell receptor beta chains listed below, sequenced in a study of early T cells in non-severe SARS-CoV-2 infection. TCRdb analysed the 5' RACE reads with MiXCR anew, one entry per CDR3 protein. The sample shows roughly 53,000 distinct CDR3 sequences, 10% of them seen only once. Source material: whole blood. Receptor source: an adult who was a healthcare worker with PCR-confirmed SARS-CoV-2 infection or an uninfected control (not recorded which).

This chain uses TRBV6-1 with TRBJ1-4, with unresolved D. Trimming removed 4 bases from V and 7 bases from J, with 13 bases in between. CDR3 size: 14 residues. The V gene's germline CDR1 is MNHNS and CDR2 SASEGT. CDR3: CASSVQPNGEKLFF. The CDR3 DNA is TGTGCCAGCAGTGTACAACCGAATGGTGAAAAACTGTTTTTT.

The rearrangement links TRBV6-2 or TRBV6-3 to TRBJ2-7, with D possibly matching TRBD1 (7 bases). Germline V CDR1 and CDR2: MNHEY, SVGEGT. Trimming removed 10 bases at V and 2 bases at J, with 21 bases between. The CDR3 loop spans 15 amino acids. The CDR3 reads CATTRLAGGTYEQYF. In nucleotides, the CDR3 is TGTGCCACCACCCGTCTGGCAGGGGGGACCTACGAGCAGTACTTC.

The sample holds a few counts of this clonotype. J is TRBJ2-7 and V is TRBV7-9; 12 nucleotides match TRBD2. Germline V gene data show CDR1 as SEHNR and CDR2 as FQNEAQ (reference sequence). There are 16 residues in the CDR3. The J segment lost 6 bases and the V segment lost 4 bases, leaving 10 bases of the junction unmatched. The CDR3 DNA sequence: TGTGCCAGCAGCTCCACCAGTCTAGCGGGAGGGGGCGAGCAGTACTTC. Protein: CASSSTSLAGGGEQYF. Variable domain in full (rest from reference TRBV7-9 and TRBJ2-7): DTGVSQNPRHKITKRGQNVTFRCDPISEHNRLYWYRQTLGQGPEFLTYFQNEAQLEKSRLLSDRFSAERPKGSFSTLEIQRTEQGDSAMYLCASSSTSLAGGGEQYFGPGTRLTVT.

This chain connects TRBV12-3 or TRBV12-4 to TRBJ1-4; D perhaps matches TRBD1 (6 bases). The V and J ends lost 7 bases and 3 bases respectively, with 9 bases between them. The CDR3 has 13 residues. The CDR3 DNA is TGTGCCAGCACGGGGGCGGCTAATGAAAAACTGTTTTTT. Protein product: CASTGAANEKLFF.

This clonotype has a count of ten or more. The chain couples TRBV12-3 or TRBV12-4 to TRBJ2-4; D may match TRBD1 or TRBD2 (5 bases each). Trimming removed 3 bases from V and 5 bases from J, with 11 bases in between. The CDR3 extends over 14 amino acids. Written as DNA, the CDR3 is TGTGCCAGCAGTTTGTGGCAGGGAGAAAACATTCAGTACTTC. This gives the protein CASSLWQGENIQYF.

This clonotype was recorded a few times. The chain joins TRBV2 to TRBJ2-7; 9 bases are a match to TRBD1. Germline V gene data show CDR1 as SNHLY and CDR2 as FYNNEI. The CDR3 consists of 15 residues. Germline trimming cut 6 bases from V and 3 bases from J; bases unmatched to any gene: 9. The CDR3 spells CASRSLGQGIYEQYF. CDR3 nucleotide sequence: TGTGCCAGCAGGAGCTTGGGACAGGGTATCTACGAGCAGTACTTC.

This clonotype showed up just a few times. The J gene is TRBJ2-2, the V gene TRBV5-4; D may match TRBD1 or TRBD2 (5 bases each). Trimming cost V 4 bases and J 1 base, with 11 bases left between them. The V gene's germline CDR1 is SGHNT and CDR2 YYREEE (reference sequence). The CDR3 is 15 residues long. The CDR3 region has the DNA TGTGCCAGCAGCCCCGGGACGCAGAACACCGGGGAGCTGTTTTTT. As protein: CASSPGTQNTGELFF.

This clonotype was counted a few times. The rearrangement joins TRBV19 to TRBJ2-7; 9 bases align to TRBD1. Germline-derived CDR1 and CDR2 are LNHDA and SQIVND (reference sequence). Unmatched junction bases numbered 9, after V lost 4 bases and J lost 5 bases. The CDR3 runs to 15 residues. The CDR3 bases are TGTGCCAGTAGTACTACCGGGACAGGGATCCACGAGCAGTACTTC. It is translated as CASSTTGTGIHEQYF.

This clonotype was found many times. CDR3: CASSPRGGPTYEQYF. CDR3 sequence (DNA): TGTGCCAGCAGCCCCAGGGGGGGTCCTACCTACGAGCAGTACTTC. This sequence joins TRBV11-2 and TRBJ2-7; the D gene could be TRBD1 or TRBD2 (7 bases each). This CDR3 contains 15 residues. The V end was cut by 5 bases, the J end by 2 bases, with 16 bases between. Per germline, CDR1 SGHAT and CDR2 FQNNGV.

The V and J genes are TRBV29-1 and TRBJ2-7; weak D call: TRBD2 (5 bases). Trimming pared 8 bases from V and 0 bases from J, leaving 26 bases between. The CDR3 has 17 residues. Germline V CDR1 and CDR2: SQVTM, ANQGSEA. CDR3 region: CSIAGYQGATSSYEQYF. The CDR3 DNA follows: TGCAGCATTGCTGGATACCAAGGAGCCACTAGCTCCTACGAGCAGTACTTC.

At least ten counts were recorded for this clonotype. This chain uses TRBV10-2 with TRBJ2-1; D not resolved. This CDR3 is 14 amino acids long. The V gene lost 6 bases and the J gene lost 1 base, with 10 bases spanning the gap. CDR1 WSHSY and CDR2 SAAADI come from the germline V gene. The CDR3 sequence: CASRARESYNEQFF. The CDR3 region has the DNA TGCGCCAGCAGGGCTAGGGAATCCTACAATGAGCAGTTCTTC.

Many counts were recorded for this clonotype. The chain combines TRBV29-1 with TRBJ1-4; D is perhaps TRBD1 (6 bases). With 4 bases removed from V and 8 bases from J, the gap between germline ends came to 17 bases. The CDR3 is made up of 14 amino acids. Germline assignment: CDR1 SQVTM and CDR2 ANQGSEA. In nucleotides, the CDR3 is TGCAGCGTTGCCGGGGGCCAAACGGGGGAAAAACTGTTTTTT. It translates to CSVAGGQTGEKLFF.

This clonotype has just a few counts. The CDR3 DNA sequence: TGTGCCAGCAGCCAACCGGGACTGACCTACAATGAGCAGTTCTTC. Residues: CASSQPGLTYNEQFF. The chain employs TRBV7-9 and TRBJ2-1; maybe TRBD2 (6 bases). CDR1 is SEHNR and CDR2 is FQNEAQ in the germline V gene (reference sequence). The CDR3 spans 15 residues. Between the trimmed V and J ends, which lost 5 bases and 2 bases, there was a span of 13 bases. Using reference TRBV7-9 and TRBJ2-1 for the parts outside the CDR3, the full variable domain is DTGVSQNPRHKITKRGQNVTFRCDPISEHNRLYWYRQTLGQGPEFLTYFQNEAQLEKSRLLSDRFSAERPKGSFSTLEIQRTEQGDSAMYLCASSQPGLTYNEQFFGPGTRLTVL.

There are many counts of this clonotype. This chain links TRBV12-3 or TRBV12-4 with TRBJ1-5; TRBD1 aligns across 8 bases. J was trimmed by 4 bases and V by 8 bases; bases with no gene match: 4. CDR3 length equals 13 residues. The CDR3 here is CASRDRNNQPQHF. CDR3 coding DNA: TGTGCCAGCCGGGACAGGAATAATCAGCCCCAGCATTTT.

There are many counts of this clonotype. V gene TRBV10-3 combines with J gene TRBJ2-5, with TRBD2 identical over 7 bases. This CDR3 comprises 16 residues. Germline V gene sequence: CDR1 ENHRY, CDR2 SYGVKD. J lost 5 bases, V lost 3 bases, and 12 bases had no gene match. The DNA of the CDR3 is TGTGCCATCAGTGACCCTATAGCGGGCCCCGGGGAGACCCAGTACTTC. This encodes CAISDPIAGPGETQYF.

This clonotype was observed at least ten times. The chain joins TRBV6-2 or TRBV6-3 to TRBJ2-7; 9 bases line up with TRBD1. The CDR3 extends over 13 amino acids. CDR1 MNHEY and CDR2 SVGEGT come from the germline V gene. The V and J ends lost 8 bases and 4 bases, in that order; junction bases with no gene match: 6. DNA for the CDR3: TGTGCCAGCCTCCGGACAGGGGTATACGAGCAGTACTTC. Amino acids: CASLRTGVYEQYF.

The chain employs TRBV2 and TRBJ2-4; maybe TRBD1 (6 bases). V lost 6 bases and J 12 bases, leaving 18 bases between the germline ends. The CDR3 length is 13 residues. CDR1 SNHLY and CDR2 FYNNEI come from the germline V gene. The CDR3 sequence: CASSPQAGQSQYF. CDR3 nucleotides: TGTGCCAGCAGCCCTCAGGCAGGACAGTCTCAGTACTTC.

The V call is TRBV7-2, the J call TRBJ1-1; D gene ambiguous. Trimming stripped 2 bases from V and 1 base from J, with 2 bases between. This CDR3 is built from 12 residues. Germline V gene sequence: CDR1 SGHTA, CDR2 FQGNSA. This CDR3 is CASSLKNTEAFF. The CDR3 nucleotides read TGTGCCAGCAGCTTAAAGAACACTGAAGCTTTCTTT. The variable domain in full, with the rest retrieved from reference TRBV7-2 and TRBJ1-1, is GAGVSQSPSNKVTEKGKDVELRCDPISGHTALYWYRQSLGQGLEFLIYFQGNSAPDKSGLPSDRFSAERTGGSVSTLTIQRTQQEDSAVYLCASSLKNTEAFFGQGTRLTVV.

The chain joins TRBV4-1 to TRBJ1-4, with TRBD1 as a possible D gene (5 bases). The CDR3 loop spans 17 amino acids. Trimming took off 0 bases at V and 7 bases at J, with 18 bases between the two ends. Germline CDR1 reads MGHRA; CDR2 reads YSYEKL. CDR3 nucleotide sequence: TGCGCCAGCAGCCAAGATCATAACGAGGGGTTTGGTGAAAAACTGTTTTTT. This codes for CASSQDHNEGFGEKLFF.

This clonotype was found many times. The chain has TRBV5-4 and TRBJ1-1; TRBD1 agrees at 7 bases. This CDR3 spans 13 amino acids. V lost 3 bases and J lost 2; bases outside the gene matches: 1. Germline V gene data show CDR1 as SGHNT and CDR2 as YYREEE (reference sequence). The DNA of the CDR3 is TGTGCCAGCAGCTGGGACAGTAACACTGAAGCTTTCTTT. It is translated as CASSWDSNTEAFF.

This chain connects TRBV29-1 to TRBJ2-7; D gene unclear. Germline V lookup: CDR1 SQVTM, CDR2 ANQGSEA. V dropped 4 bases and J dropped 1 base, with 5 bases sitting between them. The CDR3 sequence is 11 residues long. The CDR3 spells CSVVRSYEQYF. CDR3 nucleotides: TGCAGCGTTGTCCGTTCCTACGAGCAGTACTTC.

This clonotype was seen many times. The chain carries TRBV3-1 and TRBJ1-3, with D unclear. The CDR3 length is 15 residues. Germline CDR1 LGHDT, CDR2 YNNKEL (reference sequence). The V end lost 2 bases, the J end lost 1 base, and 9 bases lay between the germline ends. The CDR3 bases are TGTGCCAGCAGCCAAATTCAAGGGTCTGGAAACACCATATATTTT. Protein sequence: CASSQIQGSGNTIYF.

This clonotype was counted at least ten times. The rearrangement links TRBV7-3 to TRBJ2-7, with TRBD1 matching over 10 bases. Germline CDR1 SGHTA, CDR2 FQGTGA. This CDR3 is 19 amino acids long. The ends lost 2 bases at V and 0 bases at J; junction bases unmatched: 13. The CDR3 region has the DNA TGTGCCAGCAGCTTACCCTCTTTGGCCCGGACAGGGGGCTCCTACGAGCAGTACTTC. It yields the protein CASSLPSLARTGGSYEQYF.